The rows below give T cell receptor beta chains drawn from one sample of a study of T cell clusters in autoimmune cytopenias. TCRdb re-called the multiplex PCR reads; every CDR3 protein appears as one record, without DNA. This listing includes some 2,000 distinct CDR3 sequences. Sequencing was done on a sample of peripheral blood. The receptors come from a human donor with an autoimmune cytopenia or autoimmune hepatitis (not recorded which). Both conserved end residues are part of each CDR3. Fields, in order: J gene, V gene, clone size, CDR3 protein. Clone sizes are given selectively: once, few, many, or a class where the clone is expanded.

>TRBJ1-5|TRBV19|medium-sized
CASSENRGGHQPQHF
>TRBJ2-7|TRBV20-1|-
CSASQAGGRGEQYF
>TRBJ1-1|TRBV6-5|medium-sized
CASSYLLEGGTEAFF
>TRBJ2-2|TRBV19|medium-sized
CASSPDGQGAGGELFF
>TRBJ2-5|TRBV19|medium-sized
CASSIRGTSGGPETQYF
>TRBJ2-1|TRBV5-1|-
CASSPSLDPHEQFF
>TRBJ1-2|TRBV7-6|medium-sized
CASSPALLPAGQLYGYTF
>TRBJ2-2|TRBV6-2/TRBV6-3|medium-sized
CAVSGTENTGELFF
>TRBJ1-2|TRBV15|medium-sized
CATSRAGASGYTF
>TRBJ2-6|TRBV14|medium-sized
CASRRDGGTYSGANVLTF
>TRBJ1-2|TRBV12-3/TRBV12-4|-
CASSRPGQGSYGYTF